Listed below are T cell receptor beta chains from one sample, sequenced in a study of CD8+CD57+ T cells in acquired aplastic anemia. Using its own MiXCR run on the reads, TCRdb lists one record per CDR3 protein. The sample holds about 160,000 distinct CDR3 sequences; more than 40% are singletons and the top ten take 30% to 40%. The sample was sorted CD4+, CD8+, or CD8+CD57+ T cells (not recorded which) from PBMCs. The receptors shown here come from a human donor with aplastic anemia. CDR3s include the opening cysteine and the closing phenylalanine or tryptophan. The D gene is left open where the match is weak. Only part of the rows carry a size: once, few, many, or a class if the clone is expanded.

clone size: -; V gene: TRBV15; D gene: TRBD2; J gene: TRBJ2-7; CDR3 DNA: TGTGCCACCAGCATTCCCGCGGGGGGGGAGGGCCGCACTTACGAGCAGTACTTC; CDR3 protein: CATSIPAGGEGRTYEQYF
clone size: -; V gene: TRBV7-9; D gene: -; J gene: TRBJ2-3; CDR3 DNA: TGTGCCAGCAGCTTAGGCACCTTCGATACGCAATATTTT; CDR3 protein: CASSLGTFDTQYF
clone size: -; V gene: TRBV29-1; D gene: TRBD2; J gene: TRBJ2-3; CDR3 DNA: TGCAGTGCTAGGTTTAGCGGGGGCACAGATACGCAGTATTTT; CDR3 protein: CSARFSGGTDTQYF
clone size: -; V gene: TRBV20-1; D gene: -; J gene: TRBJ2-2; CDR3 DNA: TGCAGTGCTCAATCCCCGGTGAACACCGGGGAGCTGTTTTTT; CDR3 protein: CSAQSPVNTGELFF
clone size: -; V gene: TRBV9; D gene: TRBD2; J gene: TRBJ2-3; CDR3 DNA: TGTGCCAGCAACCTCGGGACTAGCGTTAGCACAGATACGCAGTATTTT; CDR3 protein: CASNLGTSVSTDTQYF
clone size: -; V gene: TRBV10-3; D gene: TRBD1; J gene: TRBJ2-7; CDR3 DNA: TGTGCCATCAGGGACCCGGGACAGGGTCTCTACGAGCAGTGCTTC; CDR3 protein: CAIRDPGQGLYEQCF
clone size: many; V gene: TRBV29-1; D gene: TRBD1; J gene: TRBJ2-2; CDR3 DNA: TGCAGCGTTGTTAGACAGGGGGCCCGGGAGCTGTTTTTT; CDR3 protein: CSVVRQGARELFF
clone size: many; V gene: TRBV5-1; D gene: TRBD2; J gene: TRBJ2-7; CDR3 DNA: TGCGCCAGCAGCTTGGCCGGCGGGGGAGCCTACGAGCAGTACTTC; CDR3 protein: CASSLAGGGAYEQYF
clone size: many; V gene: TRBV11-3; D gene: -; J gene: TRBJ1-1; CDR3 DNA: TGTGCCAGCAGCTTAGGATTCGGGGACACTGAAGCTTTCTTT; CDR3 protein: CASSLGFGDTEAFF
clone size: many; V gene: TRBV4-1; D gene: -; J gene: TRBJ1-1; CDR3 DNA: TGCGCCAGCAGCCAAGAGGGGGGTCCTGAAGCTTTCTTT; CDR3 protein: CASSQEGGPEAFF
clone size: many; V gene: TRBV4-2; D gene: -; J gene: TRBJ1-5; CDR3 DNA: TGTGCCAGCAGCCAAGGGGATCAGCCCCAGCATTTT; CDR3 protein: CASSQGDQPQHF
clone size: -; V gene: TRBV10-2; D gene: -; J gene: TRBJ1-2; CDR3 DNA: TGCGCCAGCAGTGACGTATGTCGGGGGTACTATGGCTACACCTTC; CDR3 protein: CASSDVCRGYYGYTF
clone size: -; V gene: TRBV7-6; D gene: TRBD1; J gene: TRBJ1-5; CDR3 DNA: TGCGCCAGTAGCCAACGACAGGGCCATCAGCCCCAGCATTTT; CDR3 protein: CASSQRQGHQPQHF
clone size: many; V gene: TRBV7-3; D gene: -; J gene: TRBJ2-7; CDR3 DNA: TGTGCCAGCAGCGACGGGCGGGTCCAGTACTTC; CDR3 protein: CASSDGRVQYF
clone size: -; V gene: TRBV3-1; D gene: -; J gene: TRBJ2-5; CDR3 DNA: TGTGCCAGCAGCCAAGATCCTGGACTAAACGGGGAGACCCAGTACTTC; CDR3 protein: CASSQDPGLNGETQYF
clone size: -; V gene: TRBV15; D gene: -; J gene: TRBJ2-2; CDR3 DNA: TGTGCCACCAGCAGCGTCGGGGAGCTGTTTTTT; CDR3 protein: CATSSVGELFF
clone size: -; V gene: TRBV20-1; D gene: -; J gene: TRBJ1-2; CDR3 DNA: TGCAGTGCCCAAACTATACCTAACTATGGCTACACCTTC; CDR3 protein: CSAQTIPNYGYTF
clone size: once; V gene: TRBV10-3; D gene: TRBD2; J gene: TRBJ2-1; CDR3 DNA: TGTGCCATCAGTGGGGCTAGCGGGGGGCCCACCTACAATGAGCAGTTCTTC; CDR3 protein: CAISGASGGPTYNEQFF
clone size: -; V gene: TRBV2; D gene: -; J gene: TRBJ2-1; CDR3 DNA: TGTGCCAGCAAGGTATACAATGAGCAGTTCTTC; CDR3 protein: CASKVYNEQFF
clone size: -; V gene: TRBV27; D gene: TRBD1; J gene: TRBJ1-5; CDR3 DNA: TGTGCCAGCAGTCTAGGACAGGGGGCAGGTCAGCCCCAGCATTTT; CDR3 protein: CASSLGQGAGQPQHF
clone size: many; V gene: TRBV19; D gene: -; J gene: TRBJ1-4; CDR3 DNA: TGTGCCAGTAGTATGGGTGAAAAACTGTTTTTT; CDR3 protein: CASSMGEKLFF
clone size: -; V gene: TRBV18; D gene: TRBD1; J gene: TRBJ1-2; CDR3 DNA: TGTGCCAGCTCACCACGTCAGGGGGAGGAGGGCTACACCTTC; CDR3 protein: CASSPRQGEEGYTF
clone size: -; V gene: TRBV7-8; D gene: TRBD1; J gene: TRBJ2-5; CDR3 DNA: TGTGCCAGCAGCACAGGGGACCAAGAGACCCAGTACTTC; CDR3 protein: CASSTGDQETQYF
clone size: many; V gene: TRBV9; D gene: TRBD2; J gene: TRBJ2-3; CDR3 DNA: TGTACCAGCAGCGTAGTAGCGGGAGGCTTCACTAGCACAGATACGCAGTATTTT; CDR3 protein: CTSSVVAGGFTSTDTQYF
clone size: many; V gene: TRBV12-3/TRBV12-4; D gene: -; J gene: TRBJ1-5; CDR3 DNA: TGTGCCAGCATGGGGCCGGGCGGATTGAATCAGCCCCAGCATTTT; CDR3 protein: CASMGPGGLNQPQHF
clone size: -; V gene: TRBV10-3; D gene: TRBD2; J gene: TRBJ2-5; CDR3 DNA: TGTGCCATCAAGGAGCCGGGACTAGCGGGAGAGACCCAGTACTTC; CDR3 protein: CAIKEPGLAGETQYF
clone size: few; V gene: TRBV19; D gene: TRBD2; J gene: TRBJ2-7; CDR3 DNA: TGTGCCAGTAGTATTGCCAGCGGGGGGTGGAGAGAGCAGTACTTC; CDR3 protein: CASSIASGGWREQYF
clone size: -; V gene: TRBV20-1; D gene: TRBD1; J gene: TRBJ2-1; CDR3 DNA: TGCAGTGCTCGCTTTGGGACAGTGTACAATGAGCAGTTCTTC; CDR3 protein: CSARFGTVYNEQFF
clone size: -; V gene: TRBV10-1; D gene: -; J gene: TRBJ2-5; CDR3 DNA: TGCGCCAGCCATCGACCTGGACAGCGCGCCGGGGAGACCCAGTACTTC; CDR3 protein: CASHRPGQRAGETQYF
clone size: many; V gene: TRBV2; D gene: -; J gene: TRBJ2-3; CDR3 DNA: TGTGCCAGCATTGAGGGGGGACAATCTAGCACAGATACGCAGTATTTT; CDR3 protein: CASIEGGQSSTDTQYF
clone size: few; V gene: TRBV7-9; D gene: -; J gene: TRBJ1-6; CDR3 DNA: TGTGCCAGCAGCTCCAGGAATTCACCCCTCCACTTT; CDR3 protein: CASSSRNSPLHF